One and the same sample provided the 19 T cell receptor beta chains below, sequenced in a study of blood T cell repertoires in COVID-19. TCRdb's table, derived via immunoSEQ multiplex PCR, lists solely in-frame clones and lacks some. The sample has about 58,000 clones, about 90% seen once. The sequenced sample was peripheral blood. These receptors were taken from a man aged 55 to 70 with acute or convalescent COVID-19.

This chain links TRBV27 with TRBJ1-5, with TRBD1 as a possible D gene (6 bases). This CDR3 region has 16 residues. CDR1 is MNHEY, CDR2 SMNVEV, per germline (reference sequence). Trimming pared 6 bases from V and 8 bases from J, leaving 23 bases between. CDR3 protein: CASRAGTRVSLEPQHF. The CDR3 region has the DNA TGTGCCAGCAGAGCCGGGACACGGGTATCATTGGAGCCCCAGCATTTT.

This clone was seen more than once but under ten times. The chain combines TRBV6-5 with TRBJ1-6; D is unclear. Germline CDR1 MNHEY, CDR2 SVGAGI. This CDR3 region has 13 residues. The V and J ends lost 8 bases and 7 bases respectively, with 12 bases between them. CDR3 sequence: CASRRAENSPLHF. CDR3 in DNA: TGTGCCAGCCGGAGGGCGGAGAATTCACCCCTCCACTTT.

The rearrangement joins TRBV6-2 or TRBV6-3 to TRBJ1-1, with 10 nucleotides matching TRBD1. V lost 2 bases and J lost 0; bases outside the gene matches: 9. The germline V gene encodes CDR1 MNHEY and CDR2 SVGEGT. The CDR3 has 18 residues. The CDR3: CASSYDFWDRGLNTEAFF. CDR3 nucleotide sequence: TGTGCCAGCAGTTACGACTTCTGGGACAGGGGACTGAACACTGAAGCTTTCTTT.

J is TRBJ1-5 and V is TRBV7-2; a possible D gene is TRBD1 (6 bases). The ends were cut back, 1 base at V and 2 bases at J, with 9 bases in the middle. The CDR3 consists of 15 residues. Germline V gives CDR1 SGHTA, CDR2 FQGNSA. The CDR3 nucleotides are TGTGCCAGCAGCTTAGGGGCAGGGGGCAATCAGCCCCAGCATTTT. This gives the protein CASSLGAGGNQPQHF.

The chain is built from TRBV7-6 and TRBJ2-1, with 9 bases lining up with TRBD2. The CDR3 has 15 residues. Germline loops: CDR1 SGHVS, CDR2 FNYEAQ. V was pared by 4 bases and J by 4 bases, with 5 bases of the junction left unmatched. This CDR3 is CASSSSGMGYNEQFF. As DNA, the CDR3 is TGTGCCAGCAGCTCTAGCGGGATGGGTTACAATGAGCAGTTCTTC.

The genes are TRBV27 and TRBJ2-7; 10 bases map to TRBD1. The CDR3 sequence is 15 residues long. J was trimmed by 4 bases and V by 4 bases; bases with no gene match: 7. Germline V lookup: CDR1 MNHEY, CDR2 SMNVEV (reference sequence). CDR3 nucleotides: TGTGCCAGCAGTTCCTTCGGGACAGGGGTTTACGAGCAGTACTTC. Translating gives CASSSFGTGVYEQYF.

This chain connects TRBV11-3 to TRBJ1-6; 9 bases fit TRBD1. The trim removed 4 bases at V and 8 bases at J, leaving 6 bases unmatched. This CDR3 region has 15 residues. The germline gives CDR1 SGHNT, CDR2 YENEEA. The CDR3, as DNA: TGTGCCAGCAGCTCTTATGGACAGGGGTATTCACCCCTCCACTTT. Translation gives CASSSYGQGYSPLHF.

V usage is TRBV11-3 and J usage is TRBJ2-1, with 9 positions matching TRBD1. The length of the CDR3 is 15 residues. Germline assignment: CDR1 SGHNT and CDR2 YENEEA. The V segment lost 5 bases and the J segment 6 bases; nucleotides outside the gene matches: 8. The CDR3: CASSPRTGEGNEQFF. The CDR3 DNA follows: TGTGCCAGCAGCCCCCGGACAGGGGAAGGCAATGAGCAGTTCTTC.

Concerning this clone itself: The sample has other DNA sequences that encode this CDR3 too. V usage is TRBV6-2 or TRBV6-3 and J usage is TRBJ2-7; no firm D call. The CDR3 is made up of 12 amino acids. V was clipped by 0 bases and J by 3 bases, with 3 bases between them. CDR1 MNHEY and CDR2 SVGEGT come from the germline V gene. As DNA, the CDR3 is TGTGCCAGCAGTTACTCCAGCTACGAGCAGTACTTC. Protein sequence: CASSYSSYEQYF.

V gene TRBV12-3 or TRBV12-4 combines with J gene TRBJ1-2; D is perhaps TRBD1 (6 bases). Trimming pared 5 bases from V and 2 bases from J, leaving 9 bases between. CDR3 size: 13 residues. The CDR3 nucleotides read TGTGCCAGCAGTCTAACAGGGAACTATGGCTACACCTTC. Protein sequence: CASSLTGNYGYTF.

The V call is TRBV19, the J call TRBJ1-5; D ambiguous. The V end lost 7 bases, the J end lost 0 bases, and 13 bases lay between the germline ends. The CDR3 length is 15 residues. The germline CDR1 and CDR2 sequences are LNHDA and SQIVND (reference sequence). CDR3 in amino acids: CASTKTDNSNQPQHF. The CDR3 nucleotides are TGTGCCAGTACGAAAACAGACAATAGCAATCAGCCCCAGCATTTT.

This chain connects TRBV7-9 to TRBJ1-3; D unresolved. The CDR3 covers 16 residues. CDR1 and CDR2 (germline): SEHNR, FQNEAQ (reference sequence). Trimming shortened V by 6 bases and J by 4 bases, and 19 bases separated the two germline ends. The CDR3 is CASSNSTPIAGNTIYF. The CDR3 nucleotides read TGTGCCAGCAGTAATTCTACCCCAATCGCCGGAAACACCATATATTTT.

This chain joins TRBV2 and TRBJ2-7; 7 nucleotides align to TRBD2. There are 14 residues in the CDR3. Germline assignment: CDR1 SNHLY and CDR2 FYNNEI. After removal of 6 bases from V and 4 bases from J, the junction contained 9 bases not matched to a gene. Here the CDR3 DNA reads TGTGCCAGCAGAAGAGGAAGCGGGACTTACGAGCAGTACTTC. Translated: CASRRGSGTYEQYF.

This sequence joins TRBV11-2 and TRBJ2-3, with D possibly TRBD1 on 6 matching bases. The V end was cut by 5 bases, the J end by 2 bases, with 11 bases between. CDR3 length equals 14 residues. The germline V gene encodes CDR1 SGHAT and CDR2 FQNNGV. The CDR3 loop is CASSGRGFTDTQYF. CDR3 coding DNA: TGTGCCAGCAGCGGCAGGGGATTCACAGATACGCAGTATTTT.

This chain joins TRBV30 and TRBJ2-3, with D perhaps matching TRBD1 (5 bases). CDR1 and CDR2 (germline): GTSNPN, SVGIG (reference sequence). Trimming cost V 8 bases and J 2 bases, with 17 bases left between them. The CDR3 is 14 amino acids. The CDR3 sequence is CAGWGDGLTDTQYF. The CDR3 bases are TGTGCCGGGTGGGGCGACGGCCTCACAGATACGCAGTATTTT.

CDR3 DNA: TGTGCCAGCAGCTTATCCGGGGGACCTGGAAACACCATATATTTT. Its translation: CASSLSGGPGNTIYF. The V gene is TRBV11-2, the J gene TRBJ1-3, with a possible D match to TRBD1 (5 bases). V lost 2 bases and J lost 2, with 10 bases in between. This CDR3 is built from 15 residues. Germline V gene lookup returns CDR1 SGHAT and CDR2 FQNNGV.

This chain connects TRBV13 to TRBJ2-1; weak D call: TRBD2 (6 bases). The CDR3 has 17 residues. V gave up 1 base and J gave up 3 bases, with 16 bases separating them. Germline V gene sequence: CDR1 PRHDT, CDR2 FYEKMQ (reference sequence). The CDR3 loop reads CASSLVEGLIRYNEQFF. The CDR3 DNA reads TGTGCCAGCAGCTTAGTTGAGGGACTCATACGCTACAATGAGCAGTTCTTC.

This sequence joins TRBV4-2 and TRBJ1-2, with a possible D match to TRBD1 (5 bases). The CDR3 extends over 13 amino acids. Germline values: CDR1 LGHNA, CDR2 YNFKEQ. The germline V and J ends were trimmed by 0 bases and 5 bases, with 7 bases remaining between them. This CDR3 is CASSQDREYGYTF. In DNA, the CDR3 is TGTGCCAGCAGCCAAGACAGGGAATATGGCTACACCTTC.

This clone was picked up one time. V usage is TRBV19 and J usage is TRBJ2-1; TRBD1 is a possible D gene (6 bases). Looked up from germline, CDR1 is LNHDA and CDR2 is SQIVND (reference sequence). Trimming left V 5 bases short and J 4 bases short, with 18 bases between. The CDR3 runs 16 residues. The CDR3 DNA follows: TGTGCCAGTAGTTGGGGACAATTAGGGACGTACAATGAGCAGTTCTTC. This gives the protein CASSWGQLGTYNEQFF. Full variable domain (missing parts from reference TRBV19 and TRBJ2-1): DGGITQSPKYLFRKEGQNVTLSCEQNLNHDAMYWYRQDPGQGLRLIYYSQIVNDFQKGDIAEGYSVSREKKESFPLTVTSAQKNPTAFYLCASSWGQLGTYNEQFFGPGTRLTVL.